A single sample gave rise to the 2 T cell receptor beta chains below, sequenced in a study of T-cell reconstitution after alpha-beta-depleted transplantation in children. Unique molecular identifiers tagged the TCRbeta library. TCRdb used MiXCR to reprocess the PCR reads, holding one entry per CDR3 protein. The sample yields some 500,000 distinct CDR3 sequences, around 20% seen once. The material sequenced was PBMCs from the stem cell graft donor, taken from the stem cell graft. The receptor source for this set is a human donor who donated a stem cell graft to a child with acute lymphoblastic leukemia.

V usage is TRBV12-3 or TRBV12-4 and J usage is TRBJ1-1; D is perhaps TRBD1 (5 bases). This CDR3 has 17 amino acids. Trimming cost V 3 bases and J 0 bases, with 17 bases left between them. As DNA, the CDR3 is TGTGCCAGCAGTTTCGGGGCAGGGCTTAGTATGAACACTGAAGCTTTCTTT. The encoded protein is CASSFGAGLSMNTEAFF.

The table lists this clonotype with a few counts. This rearrangement joins TRBV4-1 to TRBJ2-3; D possibly corresponds to TRBD2 (6 bases). The CDR3 is 14 amino acids. The germline V and J ends were trimmed by 2 bases and 2 bases, with 8 bases remaining between them. Germline V gene sequence: CDR1 MGHRA, CDR2 YSYEKL. The CDR3, as DNA: TGCGCCAGCAGCCAAAGCGGGTCCACAGATACGCAGTATTTT. Residues: CASSQSGSTDTQYF.